This T cell receptor (beta chain) emerged from a study of T cells in Graves' hyperthyroidism and ophthalmopathy. As for the study in general: Prior to any treatment, at the point of initial diagnosis, peripheral blood was collected.

CDR3 length equals 15 residues. The germline V gene encodes CDR1 MDHEN and CDR2 SYDVKM. Regarding this clonotype: One end of the junction does not line up with germline, which may come from a read error.

Authors of the study amplified TCR beta CDR3 regions from RNA transcripts. A first-round RT-PCR of the TCR CDR3 used the HTBI primer set. TCRdb reprocessed the multiplex PCR reads via MiXCR and lists one record per CDR3 protein. This sample carries 350,000 to 400,000 distinct CDR3 sequences, under 15% of them seen once, and the ten largest clones take 30% to 35%. Source material: blood. This sequence originates from a woman aged 25-40 years with Graves' hyperthyroidism. This rearrangement joins TRBV28 to TRBJ2-1; D is tentatively TRBD1 or TRBD2 (5 bases each). The CDR3 sequence is CATSDPGTTSAEQFF. CDR3 DNA sequence: TGTGCCACCAGTGATCCCGGGACCACATCGGCTGAGCAGTTCTTC.